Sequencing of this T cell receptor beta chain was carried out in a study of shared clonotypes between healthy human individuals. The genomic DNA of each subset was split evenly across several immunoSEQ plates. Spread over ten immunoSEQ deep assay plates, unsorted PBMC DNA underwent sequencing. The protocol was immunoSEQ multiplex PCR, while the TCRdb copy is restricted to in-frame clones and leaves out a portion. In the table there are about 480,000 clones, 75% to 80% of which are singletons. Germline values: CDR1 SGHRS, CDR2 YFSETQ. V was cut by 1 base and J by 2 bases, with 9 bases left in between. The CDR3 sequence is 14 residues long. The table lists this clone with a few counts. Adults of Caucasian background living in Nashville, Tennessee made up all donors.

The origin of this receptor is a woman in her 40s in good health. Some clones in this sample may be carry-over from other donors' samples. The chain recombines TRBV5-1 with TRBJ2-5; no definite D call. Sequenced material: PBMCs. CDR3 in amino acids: CASSLMRNQETQYF. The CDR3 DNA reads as TGCGCCAGCAGCTTGATGAGGAATCAAGAGACCCAGTACTTC.